One and the same sample provided the 7 T cell receptor beta chains below, sequenced in a study of CD8 T cells in ankylosing spondylitis (dated by TCRdb to 2015 to 2018). The library came from 5' RACE. The sequencer listed for this sample is Illumina HiSeq 2500. Using fastp at Q25 and MiXCR, TCRdb reprocessed the public reads and kept productive beta chains. Each CDR3 protein gets just one entry, which takes the most common genes and DNA from the rows behind it. This sample comprises 230,000 or so distinct CDR3 sequences, 20% to 30% of them detected only once. The ten largest make up more than 0.6% of the sample. The sequenced sample consisted of blood, either unsorted or a sorted T cell fraction (not recorded which). The receptors derive from a male donor with ankylosing spondylitis or in good health (not recorded which).

This chain joins TRBV12-3 or TRBV12-4 and TRBJ1-2; D gene unclear. Trimming took off 5 bases at V and 2 bases at J, with 6 bases between the two ends. The CDR3 has 12 residues. DNA of the CDR3: TGTGCCAGCAGTGTAAACAACTATGGCTACACCTTC. It codes for CASSVNNYGYTF.

The V call is TRBV28, the J call TRBJ2-5, with D perhaps matching TRBD1 (5 bases). The germline V gene has CDR1 MDHEN and CDR2 SYDVKM. The CDR3 has 14 residues. The V end was cut by 3 bases, the J end by 1 base, with 9 bases between. CDR3 sequence reads: CASSFQTVQETQYF. In DNA form, the CDR3 reads TGTGCCAGCAGTTTTCAGACAGTCCAAGAGACCCAGTACTTC.

As to this clonotype: A much larger clone differs by one base, so this may be a read error. The chain combines TRBV7-2 with TRBJ2-1; 9 positions match TRBD2. CDR3 length: 12 amino acids. The germline gives CDR1 SGHTA, CDR2 FQGNSA. The CDR3 region is CASSFPGTSSIF. DNA of the CDR3: TGTGCCAGCAGCTTTCCCGGGACTAGCTCCATCTTC.

The rearrangement links TRBV20-1 to TRBJ2-2; 9 positions agree with TRBD2. Per the germline V gene, CDR1 is DFQATT and CDR2 is SNEGSKA (reference sequence). Trimming cost V 3 bases and J 4 bases; bases outside gene matches: 6. This CDR3 contains 15 residues. This CDR3 reads CSARVWREGTGELFF. CDR3 sequence (DNA): TGCAGTGCTAGGGTTTGGCGGGAGGGCACCGGGGAGCTGTTTTTT.

In this sample, this clonotype turned up a few times. The genes are TRBV24-1 and TRBJ2-3; D gene ambiguous. V lost 4 bases and J lost 6, with 4 bases in between. Germline V CDR1 and CDR2: KGHDR, SFDVKD. This CDR3 contains 11 residues. The CDR3 DNA reads as TGTGCCACCAGTGACGCGGATACGCAGTATTTT. Translating it yields CATSDADTQYF.

In nucleotides, the CDR3 is TGTGCCAGCAGTTACTCGGGCGTTACTGAAGCTTTCTTT. As protein: CASSYSGVTEAFF. This chain connects TRBV6-5 to TRBJ1-1; D unclear. Germline lookup yields CDR1 MNHEY and CDR2 SVGAGI. Trimming took 0 bases from V and 5 from J, leaving 7 bases between them. This CDR3 contains 13 residues.

In nucleotides, the CDR3 is TGCAGTGCTAGATCGACAGACCGCGGACGGACAGATACGCAGTATTTT. Protein product: CSARSTDRGRTDTQYF. The V call is TRBV20-1, the J call TRBJ2-3; possible D gene TRBD1, 5 bases. Germline V lookup: CDR1 DFQATT, CDR2 SNEGSKA (reference sequence). This CDR3 is built from 16 residues. The germline V and J ends were trimmed by 2 bases and 3 bases, with 18 bases remaining between them.